Listed here are 19 T cell receptor beta chains from one sample, sequenced in a study of blood T cells in healthy people across ages. Then a second PCR, running about 6 to 11 cycles, was carried out with a sample-barcoded 5' primer and a J-beta primer mix. MiXCR, applied by TCRdb to the 5' RACE reads, yields one record per CDR3 protein. The data hold 650,000 to 1,000,000 distinct CDR3 sequences, with roughly 34% observed a single time. The sample was blood. These receptors were collected from a young man in good health.

This clonotype was detected ten times or more. The V and J genes are TRBV12-3 or TRBV12-4 and TRBJ2-1; TRBD2 matches 7 bases. CDR3 size: 15 residues. The V segment lost 5 bases and the J segment 7 bases; nucleotides outside the gene matches: 11. CDR3 sequence reads: CASSPPRDYLNEQFF. CDR3 sequence (DNA): TGTGCCAGCAGTCCCCCCCGGGACTATTTAAATGAGCAGTTCTTC.

This clonotype was seen repeatedly, ten times or more. The chain links TRBV20-1 to TRBJ2-3, with TRBD1 identical over 10 bases. This CDR3 has 13 residues. After removal of 5 bases from V and 3 bases from J, the junction contained 2 bases not matched to a gene. CDR1 DFQATT and CDR2 SNEGSKA come from the germline V gene (reference sequence). CDR3 coding DNA: TGCAGTGCTGGGACAGGGGTTACAGATACGCAGTATTTT. It translates to CSAGTGVTDTQYF.

A note on this clonotype: A much larger clone lies a single base off, so this may be a read error. This chain joins TRBV20-1 and TRBJ2-3; no reliable D call. V lost 3 bases to trimming and J lost 1 base, with 11 bases between them. This CDR3 has 14 amino acids. CDR1 DFQATT and CDR2 SNEGSKA come from the germline V gene (reference sequence). Here the CDR3 DNA reads TGCAGTGCTAGGGCGTGGGCTCGCACAGATACGCAGTATTTT. Protein: CSARAWARTDTQYF.

This clonotype was counted ten times or more. This sequence joins TRBV12-3 or TRBV12-4 and TRBJ1-2; possible D gene TRBD1, 5 bases. The CDR3 length is 15 residues. V gave up 1 base and J gave up 4 bases, with 13 bases separating them. The CDR3 protein is CASSLVGGTVYGYTF. DNA of the CDR3: TGTGCCAGCAGTTTAGTGGGTGGGACGGTCTATGGCTACACCTTC.

V gene TRBV20-1 combines with J gene TRBJ1-1; D is uncertain. Germline V gene data show CDR1 as DFQATT and CDR2 as SNEGSKA (reference sequence). The ends were cut back, 4 bases at V and 11 bases at J, with 20 bases in the middle. This CDR3 spans 13 amino acids. The CDR3 DNA reads as TGCAGTGCTAATCAAGGTGTTGAAGAGATCGCTTTCTTT. Translation gives CSANQGVEEIAFF.

This clonotype was observed many times. V is TRBV20-1 and J is TRBJ1-6; the match to TRBD1 covers 8 bases. The trim removed 6 bases at V and 7 bases at J, leaving 5 bases unmatched. CDR3 length: 13 residues. Germline V gene sequence: CDR1 DFQATT, CDR2 SNEGSKA (reference sequence). The CDR3 spells CSAPGQGNSPLHF. CDR3 nucleotides: TGCAGTGCCCCTGGACAGGGAAATTCACCCCTCCACTTT.

Only a few counts were recorded for this clonotype. The J gene is TRBJ2-3, the V gene TRBV7-2; D possibly corresponds to TRBD2 (6 bases). V was clipped by 1 base and J by 8 bases, with 19 bases between them. CDR1 is SGHTA, CDR2 FQGNSA, per germline. The CDR3 runs 16 residues. The CDR3 protein is CASSLEGGIPSITQYF. The CDR3 bases are TGTGCCAGCAGCTTAGAGGGCGGGATCCCCTCTATTACGCAGTATTTT.

This clonotype was counted many times. The gene calls are TRBV10-3 and TRBJ2-1, with 7 bases aligning to TRBD2. Germline V CDR1 and CDR2: ENHRY, SYGVKD. There are 14 residues in the CDR3. The ends lost 2 bases at V and 6 bases at J; junction bases unmatched: 4. This chain's CDR3 is CAISEPRTSNEQFF. Here the CDR3 DNA reads TGTGCCATCAGTGAGCCCCGGACTAGCAATGAGCAGTTCTTC.

This chain uses TRBV29-1 with TRBJ1-2; D possibly corresponds to TRBD1 (6 bases). Germline V gene lookup returns CDR1 SQVTM and CDR2 ANQGSEA. Trimming took 3 bases from V and 6 from J, leaving 11 bases between them. This CDR3 region has 12 residues. The CDR3 region is CSVESRGNGYTF. The CDR3 DNA follows: TGCAGCGTTGAGTCCAGGGGCAATGGCTACACCTTC. Full variable domain (remainder filled in from reference TRBV29-1 and TRBJ1-2): SAVISQKPSRDICQRGTSLTIQCQVDSQVTMMFWYRQQPGQSLTLIATANQGSEATYESGFVIDKFPISRPNLTFSTLTVSNMSPEDSSIYLCSVESRGNGYTFGSGTRLTVV.

The CDR3 DNA reads as TGTGCCAGCAGTTTAAACGCTGCAATGGAGACCCAGTACTTC. Protein sequence: CASSLNAAMETQYF. The J gene is TRBJ2-5, the V gene TRBV12-3 or TRBV12-4; no firm D call. The CDR3 runs 14 residues. V was shortened by 2 bases and J by 5 bases, with 12 bases between the two germline ends.

This clonotype is a singleton in its sample. A clone one base away is much larger, so this may be a read error. This sequence joins TRBV25-1 and TRBJ2-7; D unresolved. The end of the DNA aligns better with TRBJ2-5, so the J call may be wrong. Per germline, CDR1 MGHDK and CDR2 SYGVNS. The CDR3 extends over 15 amino acids. CDR3 nucleotide sequence: TGTGCCAGCAGTGAATATTCGAGTCAGCAAGGGACCCAGTACTTC. Amino acid sequence: CASSEYSSQQGTQYF.

This clonotype showed up just a few times. The genes are TRBV7-8 and TRBJ1-5; 9 bases fit TRBD1. CDR1 is SGHVS and CDR2 is FQNEAQ in the germline V gene. The CDR3 sequence is 15 residues long. V gave up 4 bases and J gave up 6 bases; unmatched junction bases: 7. DNA of the CDR3: TGTGCCAGCAGCTCCCAACAGGGGGCCGGTCAGCCCCAGCATTTT. The encoded protein is CASSSQQGAGQPQHF.

The chain uses TRBV9 and TRBJ2-3, with a weak D call TRBD2 (6 bases). V gave up 3 bases and J gave up 5 bases, with 13 bases separating them. Germline V lookup: CDR1 SGDLS, CDR2 YYNGEE. There are 14 residues in the CDR3. The DNA of the CDR3 is TGTGCCAGCAGCGCGCACGACGGGGGAGATACGCAGTATTTT. Encoded protein: CASSAHDGGDTQYF.

The chain is built from TRBV4-2 and TRBJ2-3; no clear D. Deletions cut 0 bases from V and 6 bases from J, with 10 bases between. Looked up from germline, CDR1 is LGHNA and CDR2 is YNFKEQ. The CDR3 spans 14 residues. The DNA for the CDR3 is TGTGCCAGCAGCCAAGATGCCAACGTGGATACGCAGTATTTT. Protein sequence: CASSQDANVDTQYF.

This clonotype came up many times. V usage is TRBV24-1 and J usage is TRBJ2-1; tentatively, D is TRBD1 (6 bases). CDR3 size: 15 residues. Germline-derived CDR1 and CDR2 are KGHDR and SFDVKD. V was trimmed by 5 bases and J by 7 bases, leaving 17 bases between them. CDR3 in amino acids: CATSAPGPTGNEQFF. CDR3 nucleotide sequence: TGTGCCACCAGTGCCCCCGGGCCTACAGGGAATGAGCAGTTCTTC.

Comments on this clonotype: A much more abundant neighbour one base away suggests this may be a read error. The chain uses TRBV20-1 and TRBJ2-5; 8 nucleotides align to TRBD1. Germline V gene data show CDR1 as DFQATT and CDR2 as SNEGSKA (reference sequence). The CDR3 contains 15 residues. Germline trimming cut 2 bases from V and 0 bases from J; bases unmatched to any gene: 5. CDR3 region: CSARTQGAYQETQYF. CDR3 coding DNA: TGCAGTGCTAGAACCCAGGGGGCTTACCAAGAGACCCAGTACTTC.

This clonotype was seen only a few times. The chain joins TRBV19 to TRBJ1-6; 9 nucleotides agree with TRBD1. The CDR3 spans 15 residues. CDR1 and CDR2 (germline): LNHDA, SQIVND (reference sequence). Trimming removed 7 bases from V and 6 bases from J; junction bases left unmatched: 7. The CDR3 nucleotides read TGTGCCAGTACCCGGACAGGGGAGTTTAATTCACCCCTCCACTTT. This gives the protein CASTRTGEFNSPLHF.

In this sample, this clonotype turned up a few times. The gene calls are TRBV9 and TRBJ1-5; tentatively, D is TRBD1 (6 bases). The CDR3 has 15 amino acids. V was cut by 4 bases and J by 6 bases, with 17 bases left in between. Germline V gene data show CDR1 as SGDLS and CDR2 as YYNGEE. CDR3 sequence (DNA): TGTGCCAGCAGCCCACGGACAGCTGCTGGTCAGCCCCAGCATTTT. Translating gives CASSPRTAAGQPQHF.

CDR3 in amino acids: CAWETGDEKLFF. The CDR3 DNA reads TGTGCCTGGGAGACGGGGGATGAAAAACTGTTTTTT. The rearrangement uses TRBV30 and TRBJ1-4; a weak D match, TRBD1 (5 bases). Per germline, CDR1 GTSNPN and CDR2 SVGIG (reference sequence). The CDR3 runs to 12 residues. The V and J ends lost 5 bases and 6 bases respectively, with 10 bases between them.